The 5 T cell receptor beta chains below were found in one sample sequenced in a study of control samples from healthy donors and cancer patients. Assay: immunoSEQ multiplex PCR; the TCRdb copy retains only in-frame clones and omits some. Altogether approximately 100,000 clones are present, around 90% being singletons, with the ten largest covering 12% to 15%. Material for sequencing was blood. The receptors were gathered from a man aged 30-40 years in good health.

In DNA, the CDR3 is TGTGCCAGCAGCTTATCCGGGCTAGCGGGAGGCGAGCAGTACTTC. Its translation is CASSLSGLAGGEQYF. The V call is TRBV7-3, the J call TRBJ2-7; 11 nucleotides align to TRBD2. The V gene end was trimmed by 2 bases and the J gene end by 6 bases; junction bases not matched to a gene: 6. The CDR3 extends over 15 amino acids. The germline CDR1 and CDR2 sequences are SGHTA and FQGTGA.

The chain joins TRBV19 to TRBJ2-3, with 9 positions matching TRBD2. The length of the CDR3 is 15 residues. The germline V gene has CDR1 LNHDA and CDR2 SQIVND (reference sequence). V shed 6 bases, J shed 0 bases, and the junction held 4 bases outside the gene matches. CDR3 region: CASSPLAGSTDTQYF. In nucleotides, the CDR3 is TGTGCCAGTAGCCCGCTAGCGGGAAGCACAGATACGCAGTATTTT.

V usage is TRBV23-1 and J usage is TRBJ2-7; 16 bases are a match to TRBD2. TRBV23-1 belongs to the ORF category, with a function that is uncertain. The V and J ends lost 4 bases and 2 bases, in that order; junction bases with no gene match: 8. The CDR3 contains 18 residues. The CDR3 nucleotides read TGCGCCAGCAGTCCCGTTAGGGGACTAGCGGGAGGGCCCTACGAGCAGTACTTC. Its protein is CASSPVRGLAGGPYEQYF.

This clone has a single count. The CDR3 nucleotides read TGTGCCAGCAGCTTAATGGGCGGAGGGGCAGATACGCAGTATTTT. This gives the protein CASSLMGGGADTQYF. The chain is built from TRBV5-4 and TRBJ2-3; tentative D call: TRBD2 (6 bases). This CDR3 comprises 15 residues. V lost 2 bases to trimming and J lost 4 bases, with 14 bases between them. Germline V gene lookup returns CDR1 SGHNT and CDR2 YYREEE (reference sequence).

This rearrangement joins TRBV6-2 or TRBV6-3 to TRBJ1-1; 7 nucleotides line up with TRBD1. V lost 2 bases, J lost 1 base, and 13 bases stayed unmatched. The CDR3 is made up of 18 amino acids. Germline CDR1 is MNHEY and CDR2 is SVGEGT. CDR3 in amino acids: CASSYEAGGPETNTEAFF. The DNA of the CDR3 is TGTGCCAGCAGTTACGAAGCAGGGGGTCCCGAAACGAACACTGAAGCTTTCTTT.